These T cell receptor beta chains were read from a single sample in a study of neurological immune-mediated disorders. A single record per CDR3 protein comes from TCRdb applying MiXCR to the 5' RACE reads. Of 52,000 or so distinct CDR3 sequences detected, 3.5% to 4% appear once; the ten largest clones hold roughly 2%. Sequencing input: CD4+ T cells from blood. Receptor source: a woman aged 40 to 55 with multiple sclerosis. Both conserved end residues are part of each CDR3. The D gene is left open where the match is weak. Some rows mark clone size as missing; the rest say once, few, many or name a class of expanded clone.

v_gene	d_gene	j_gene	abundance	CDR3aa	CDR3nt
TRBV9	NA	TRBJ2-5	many	CASSVGGIYPETQYF	TGTGCCAGCAGCGTAGGCGGCATCTACCCGGAGACCCAGTACTTC
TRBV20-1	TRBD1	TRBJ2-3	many	CSASGTGIDTQYF	TGCAGTGCTAGCGGGACAGGGATAGATACGCAGTATTTT
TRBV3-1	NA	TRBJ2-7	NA	CASSWDLTSYEQYF	TGTGCCAGCAGCTGGGACCTAACCTCCTACGAGCAGTACTTC
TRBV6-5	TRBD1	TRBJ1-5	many	CASSPITGGSNQPQHF	TGTGCCAGCAGTCCGATTACAGGGGGCTCTAATCAGCCCCAGCATTTT
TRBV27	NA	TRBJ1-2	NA	CASSFDMGYGYTF	TGTGCCAGCAGTTTTGATATGGGCTATGGCTACACCTTC
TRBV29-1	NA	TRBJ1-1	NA	CSVQKQIMNTEAFF	TGCAGCGTTCAAAAACAGATCATGAACACTGAAGCTTTCTTT
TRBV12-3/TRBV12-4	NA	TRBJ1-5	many	CASSPQGGGQPQHF	TGTGCCAGCAGCCCTCAGGGCGGGGGTCAGCCCCAGCATTTT
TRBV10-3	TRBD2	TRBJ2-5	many	CAISESGVQETQYF	TGTGCCATCAGTGAAAGCGGGGTACAAGAGACCCAGTACTTC
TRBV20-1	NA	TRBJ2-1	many	CSARQTGLGEQFF	TGCAGTGCTAGACAGACAGGCCTTGGTGAGCAGTTCTTC
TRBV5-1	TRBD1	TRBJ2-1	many	CASSKTGVLEQFF	TGCGCCAGCAGCAAGACAGGGGTACTTGAGCAGTTCTTC
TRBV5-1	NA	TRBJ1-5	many	CASSPSKQPQHF	TGCGCCAGCTCCCCCTCAAAGCAGCCCCAGCATTTT
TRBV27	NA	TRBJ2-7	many	CASKGGAFSSYEQYF	TGTGCCAGCAAGGGGGGGGCCTTTAGCTCCTACGAGCAGTACTTC
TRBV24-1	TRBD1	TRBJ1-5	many	CATSDHRTGMDQPQHF	TGTGCCACCAGTGATCACCGGACAGGGATGGATCAGCCCCAGCATTTT
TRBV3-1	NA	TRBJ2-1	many	CASSRGTRNEQFF	TGTGCCAGCAGCCGGGGGACTCGTAATGAGCAGTTCTTC
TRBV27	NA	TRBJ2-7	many	CASSLGQSYEQYF	TGTGCCAGCAGTTTAGGACAGAGCTACGAGCAGTACTTC
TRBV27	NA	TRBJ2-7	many	CASRLGGTAHEQYF	TGTGCCAGCAGGCTAGGCGGGACAGCACACGAGCAGTACTTC